This T cell receptor beta chain is from a study of T cells in Graves' hyperthyroidism and ophthalmopathy. The CDR3 totals 14 residues. V was clipped by 0 bases and J by 5 bases, with 11 bases between them. CDR1 and CDR2 (germline): SGHRS, YFSETQ. From RNA transcripts, TCR beta CDR3 regions were amplified. First-round RT-PCR targeting the TCR CDR3 was performed with the HTBI primer set. TCRdb reprocessed the multiplex PCR reads via MiXCR and lists one record per CDR3 protein. Of 96,000 or so distinct CDR3 sequences in the sample, roughly 49% were seen once. Stability of Graves' hyperthyroidism was defined as absent ophthalmopathy progression within 18 months. Patients with uncontrolled infections, other autoimmune diseases, pregnancy or lactation were excluded.

This TCR was recovered from a middle-aged woman with Graves' hyperthyroidism. The chain has TRBV5-1 and TRBJ2-5; D is uncertain. Input material: blood. The CDR3 DNA reads TGCGCCAGCAGCTTGGAGTCCGTCAAGGAGACCCAGTACTTC. It is translated as CASSLESVKETQYF. The complete variable domain, with remaining parts taken from reference TRBV5-1 and TRBJ2-5, reads KAGVTQTPRYLIKTRGQQVTLSCSPISGHRSVSWYQQTPGQGLQFLFEYFSETQRNKGNFPGRFSGRQFSNSRSEMNVSTLELGDSALYLCASSLESVKETQYFGPGTRLLVL.